The clone carrying this T cell receptor (beta chain) was seen at least ten times. No antigen is known for it. The study made its TCR cDNA through 5'RACE template switching. That step introduced a universal primer site along with UMIs. TCRdb fed the 5' RACE reads into MiXCR, producing one record per CDR3 protein. The sample gives roughly 240,000 distinct CDR3 sequences, approximately 6.8% of which show up once; more than 0.85% is in the top ten. This sample was taken from a study of T cells after yellow fever vaccination. Study-level points and caveats: Repertoires sorted by FACS could include abundant clonotypes that are contaminants from the bulk population. Weaker in magnitude, the secondary response showed a faster peak on day 5 versus 15.

Trimming stripped 2 bases from V and 5 bases from J, with 12 bases between. The CDR3 is made up of 15 amino acids. Germline loops: CDR1 SNHLY, CDR2 FYNNEI. This TCR came from a man aged 25 to 40 who received the YFV17D yellow fever vaccine. Sequences were derived from CD4+ T cells sorted from PBMCs, sampled on the day of the yellow fever booster vaccination. The chain is built from TRBV2 and TRBJ2-2; D gene uncertain. CDR3 sequence reads: CASSESPGRTGELFF. CDR3 nucleotides: TGTGCCAGCAGTGAAAGTCCAGGAAGGACCGGGGAGCTGTTTTTT.